The 20 T cell receptor beta chains presented below share a single source sample, sequenced in a study of blood T cells in healthy people across ages. Using a J-beta primer mix together with a sample-barcoded 5' primer, a second PCR was run for roughly 6 to 11 cycles. TCRdb independently ran MiXCR on the 5' RACE reads; one entry per CDR3 protein. The sample consists of over 450,000 distinct CDR3 sequences, around 24% of them appearing once. The sample also formed part of further work on T cells of mothers and their children.

Sequencing was done on a sample of blood. The source of these receptors is a boy between 10 and 17 years old in good health.

This clonotype was observed at least ten times. The CDR3 DNA reads TGCAGCGTTAGCGGGAGGTGGGGTGAGCAGTTCTTC. This sequence encodes CSVSGRWGEQFF. This rearrangement joins TRBV29-1 to TRBJ2-5; TRBD2 aligns across 9 bases. The J call may not be correct, given that the DNA end is closer to TRBJ2-1. This CDR3 is 12 amino acids long. Looked up from germline, CDR1 is SQVTM and CDR2 is ANQGSEA.

The table lists this clonotype with a few counts. In DNA form, the CDR3 reads TGTGCCAGCGGTCAAACCGGGACAGGCACAGATACGCAGTATTTT. Translating gives CASGQTGTGTDTQYF. V is TRBV28 and J is TRBJ2-3, with 7 bases that match TRBD1. This CDR3 is built from 15 residues. V lost 8 bases, J lost 1 base, and 9 bases stayed unmatched. The germline V gene has CDR1 MDHEN and CDR2 SYDVKM.

This clonotype was seen more than once but under ten times. As DNA, the CDR3 is TGCAGCGTCGAACTGGGAAACTATGGCTACACCTTC. This encodes CSVELGNYGYTF. The chain employs TRBV29-1 and TRBJ1-2; D is unresolved. The CDR3 is made up of 12 amino acids. V lost 6 bases to trimming and J lost 2 bases, with 10 bases between them. CDR1 and CDR2 from the germline V gene are SQVTM and ANQGSEA.

The chain recombines TRBV25-1 with TRBJ1-4; a possible D gene is TRBD1 (6 bases). Trimming pared 2 bases from V and 7 bases from J, leaving 11 bases between. This CDR3 comprises 14 residues. Germline CDR1 MGHDK, CDR2 SYGVNS. Here the CDR3 reads CASSETGSREKLFF. Here the CDR3 DNA reads TGTGCCAGCAGTGAAACAGGGAGTCGTGAAAAACTGTTTTTT.

In its sample, this clonotype was seen many times. The genes are TRBV5-1 and TRBJ1-1, with D possibly being TRBD1 (6 bases). There are 16 residues in the CDR3. Deletions cut 0 bases from V and 2 bases from J, with 14 bases between. CDR1 and CDR2 (germline): SGHRS, YFSETQ. In DNA, the CDR3 is TGCGCCAGCAGCTTGGTCCTCGCGGGACAAAACACTGAAGCTTTCTTT. Its protein product is CASSLVLAGQNTEAFF.

CDR3: CASSDTPRMTAEAFF. The CDR3 DNA is TGTGCCAGCAGCGATACCCCTAGGATGACAGCTGAAGCTTTCTTT. This sequence joins TRBV7-8 and TRBJ1-1; tentative D call: TRBD1 (5 bases). V lost 5 bases and J lost 6, with 19 bases in between. Germline V gene data show CDR1 as SGHVS and CDR2 as FQNEAQ. This CDR3 spans 15 amino acids.

V and J are TRBV29-1 and TRBJ2-5, with a weak D call TRBD1 (5 bases). This CDR3 spans 13 amino acids. Germline CDR1 and CDR2: SQVTM and ANQGSEA. Trimming stripped 4 bases from V and 4 bases from J, with 13 bases between. CDR3 in DNA: TGCAGCGTTGCCAGACAGATTATAGAGACCCAGTACTTC. This sequence encodes CSVARQIIETQYF.

This clonotype has only a few counts. The rearrangement links TRBV25-1 to TRBJ2-3; the match to TRBD2 covers 7 bases. Germline V gene lookup returns CDR1 MGHDK and CDR2 SYGVNS. The CDR3 has 14 residues. After removal of 5 bases from V and 1 base from J, the junction contained 3 bases not matched to a gene. The CDR3, as DNA: TGTGCCAGCAGTTGGGGGGGTCGCACAGATACGCAGTATTTT. This gives the protein CASSWGGRTDTQYF.

This clonotype has just a few counts. The rearrangement joins TRBV5-1 to TRBJ1-4; TRBD1 might be the D (5 bases). Trimming pared 4 bases from V and 0 bases from J, leaving 19 bases between. The CDR3 sequence is 18 residues long. Germline lookup yields CDR1 SGHRS and CDR2 YFSETQ. In DNA, the CDR3 is TGCGCCAGCAGCCCGAAGACAGCCCCCACGGCAACTAATGAAAAACTGTTTTTT. Translated: CASSPKTAPTATNEKLFF.

This chain uses TRBV4-3 with TRBJ1-4; D is undetermined. The V end lost 0 bases, the J end lost 5 bases, and 13 bases lay between the germline ends. The CDR3 covers 16 residues. Germline V lookup: CDR1 LGHNA, CDR2 YSLEER. CDR3 nucleotides: TGCGCCAGCAGCCAAGATCGGCTGTCCCTAAATGAAAAACTGTTTTTT. Protein sequence: CASSQDRLSLNEKLFF.

In this sample, this clonotype turned up a few times. A read error may produce the germline difference seen at one junction end. This chain connects TRBV7-7 to TRBJ2-3; D is possibly TRBD2 (6 bases). CDR1 is SSHAT, CDR2 FNYEAQ, per germline (reference sequence). The CDR3 consists of 15 residues. The DNA for the CDR3 is TGTGCTAGCAGCTTAGGAGGGAGCACTGGAGATACGCAGTATTTT. Protein sequence: CASSLGGSTGDTQYF.

The chain links TRBV12-3 or TRBV12-4 to TRBJ1-2; D not certain. The CDR3 length is 14 residues. Deletions cut 7 bases from V and 8 bases from J, with 20 bases between. CDR3 coding DNA: TGTGCCAGCACCTCATCCGGACCTCGGAACGGCTACACCTTC. Translating it yields CASTSSGPRNGYTF.

This clonotype appeared a few times. The genes are TRBV7-2 and TRBJ1-6; D is unresolved. Germline-derived CDR1 and CDR2 are SGHTA and FQGNSA. The CDR3 is 12 residues long. The V gene lost 4 bases and the J gene lost 11 bases, with 9 bases spanning the gap. CDR3: CASSSFSAPLHF. The DNA for the CDR3 is TGTGCCAGCAGCTCTTTCTCGGCACCCCTCCACTTT. Looking up the rest from reference TRBV7-2 and TRBJ1-6 gives the full variable domain: GAGVSQSPSNKVTEKGKDVELRCDPISGHTALYWYRQSLGQGLEFLIYFQGNSAPDKSGLPSDRFSAERTGGSVSTLTIQRTQQEDSAVYLCASSSFSAPLHFGNGTRLTVT.

The chain combines TRBV4-1 with TRBJ2-5; 7 bases fit TRBD1. The last part of the DNA fits TRBJ2-7 better; the J call may be wrong. The CDR3 spans 14 residues. CDR1 and CDR2 from the germline V gene are MGHRA and YSYEKL. The CDR3 coding sequence is TGCGCCAGCAGCCGACCGGGACAGACCTACGAGCAGTACTTC. Translated, it gives CASSRPGQTYEQYF.

A note on this clonotype: This is likely a read error, given that the CDR3 carries no conserved phenylalanine or tryptophan at its end. The DNA is left out, because the CDR3 cannot be placed on it with certainty; the CDR3 is given as TCRdb lists it. The V call is TRBV7-3, the J call TRBJ2-6. Termini included, the CDR3 measures 12 amino acids. Per germline, CDR1 SGHTA and CDR2 FQGTGA. CDR3 residues: CASSLNAGGGRL.

This CDR3 reads CASSVAGGAGANVLTF. CDR3 bases: TGCGCCAGCAGTGTTGCGGGTGGAGCTGGGGCCAACGTCCTGACTTTC. The chain employs TRBV10-2 and TRBJ2-6, with D perhaps matching TRBD2 (5 bases). The V gene lost 4 bases and the J gene lost 2 bases, with 12 bases spanning the gap. The CDR3 covers 16 residues. CDR1 is WSHSY, CDR2 SAAADI, per germline.

This clonotype has a count of ten or more. V is TRBV18 and J is TRBJ1-1; 8 bases fit TRBD1. There are 18 residues in the CDR3. V trimming: 8 bases; J trimming: 4 bases; junction bases outside the gene matches: 21. From germline, CDR1 is KGHSH and CDR2 LQKENI. CDR3: CASALGPSLTGTGTEAFF. In DNA form, the CDR3 reads TGTGCCAGCGCACTGGGTCCGAGTCTTACCGGGACAGGCACTGAAGCTTTCTTT.

The table lists this clonotype with a few counts. A much larger clone is a single base away; this may be a read error. The chain couples TRBV28 to TRBJ1-3; D unclear. The CDR3 has 13 amino acids. Germline CDR1 MDHEN, CDR2 SYDVKM. This CDR3 reads CASSLLSGNTVYF. The CDR3, as DNA: TGTGCCAGCAGTTTACTCTCTGGAAACACCGTATATTTT.

The genes are TRBV6-5 and TRBJ1-1; D might be TRBD1 (6 bases). V was clipped by 2 bases and J by 4 bases, with 11 bases between them. This CDR3 comprises 14 residues. CDR1 and CDR2 from the germline V gene are MNHEY and SVGAGI. The DNA of the CDR3 is TGTGCCAGCAGTTACGGGGGCCGCATCACTGAAGCTTTCTTT. Its protein product is CASSYGGRITEAFF.

There are a few counts of this clonotype. The chain is built from TRBV20-1 and TRBJ2-7; 8 bases match TRBD2. Trimming took 3 bases from V and 3 from J; bases not matched to a gene: 4. This CDR3 has 13 amino acids. CDR1 and CDR2 (germline): DFQATT, SNEGSKA (reference sequence). The CDR3 here is CSARSLAGYEQYF. The CDR3 region has the DNA TGCAGTGCTAGGAGTCTAGCGGGCTACGAGCAGTACTTC.